This is a list of T cell receptor beta chains from one sample in a study of technical replicates of blood from a few donors. Sequencing used immunoSEQ multiplex PCR; TCRdb keeps in-frame clones, though not all of them. The sample has 60,000 to 85,000 clones, around 96% seen once. Sequences were obtained from T cells isolated from PBMCs. These receptors were obtained from a human donor in good health. CDR3s include the opening cysteine and the closing phenylalanine or tryptophan. D genes are given only for firm matches.

J gene | D gene | V gene | CDR3 DNA | CDR3 protein
TRBJ2-7 | - | TRBV4-1 | TGCGCCAGCAGCCAAGATAAGGGGCCTTACGAGCAGTACTTC | CASSQDKGPYEQYF
TRBJ2-7 | TRBD1 | TRBV4-3 | TGCGCCAGCAGCCAATCGACAGGGGCGACGTACGAGCAGTACTTC | CASSQSTGATYEQYF
TRBJ1-5 | - | TRBV9 | TGTGCCAGCAGCAGGGGAGGACAGCCCCAGCATTTT | CASSRGGQPQHF
TRBJ1-2 | - | TRBV6-5 | TGTGCCACCCACAAAAACTATGGCTACACCTTC | CATHKNYGYTF
TRBJ1-2 | TRBD1 | TRBV5-1 | TGCGCCAGCAGCAAAGGACAGGAACCTAACTATGGCTACACCTTC | CASSKGQEPNYGYTF
TRBJ2-7 | - | TRBV5-5 | TGTGCCAGCAGCTTGGAAGTGCGGGAGCAGTACTTC | CASSLEVREQYF
TRBJ1-1 | - | TRBV5-8 | TGTGCCAGCAGCTGGCGGCCGAACACTGAAGCTTTCTTT | CASSWRPNTEAFF
TRBJ1-4 | - | TRBV2 | TGTGCCAGCAGTGAAGGGACAGCAACTAATGAAAAACTGTTTTTT | CASSEGTATNEKLFF
TRBJ2-7 | - | TRBV5-1 | TGCGCCAGCAGCCCGGACTTCCCCTCCTACGAGCAGTACTTC | CASSPDFPSYEQYF
TRBJ2-1 | - | TRBV10-3 | TGTGCCATCAGTGAGTCAGGGGGGGGTGAGCAGTTCTTC | CAISESGGGEQFF
TRBJ2-7 | - | TRBV7-6 | TGTGCCAGCAGCTTAGGAGAGCGCGGAACCTACGAGCAGTACTTC | CASSLGERGTYEQYF
TRBJ1-5 | - | TRBV18 | TGTGCCAGCTCACCGCTGCCATCGGGCAATCAGCCCCAGCATTTT | CASSPLPSGNQPQHF
TRBJ1-3 | - | TRBV19 | TGTGCCACCGACGGAGCCTATGGAAACACCATATATTTT | CATDGAYGNTIYF
TRBJ2-7 | TRBD1 | TRBV11-2 | TGTGCCAGCAGCTCCCGGGACAGGGCCCACGAGCAGTACTTC | CASSSRDRAHEQYF
TRBJ2-7 | - | TRBV5-5 | TGTGCCAGCAGGCTGCCAGGTCAAGCCTACGAGCAGTACTTC | CASRLPGQAYEQYF
TRBJ2-1 | TRBD1 | TRBV7-9 | TGTGCCAGCAGCTTAGGTCAGGGGGCCTCCAATGAGCAGTTCTTC | CASSLGQGASNEQFF